The source of this T cell receptor (beta chain) is a study of response to subunit inactivated influenza vaccine. TCRdb used MiXCR to reprocess the RT-PCR reads, holding one entry per CDR3 protein. The top ten clones hold around 2.8% of a sample with just under 550,000 distinct CDR3 sequences, 20% to 25% of them seen once. The CDR3 totals 16 residues. Germline V gives CDR1 MNHEY, CDR2 SVGEGT. Trimming left V 5 bases short and J 2 bases short, with 17 bases between. The sample also formed part of further work on T cells expressing NK-cell markers. According to that study: UMI-tagged 5'RACE template switching yielded the TCR beta cDNA.

V gene TRBV6-2 or TRBV6-3 combines with J gene TRBJ2-3; D may be TRBD2 (6 bases). This specimen consisted of CD4+ T cells sorted from PBMCs, obtained 11 to 12 days after vaccination. The sequence came from a man in his fifties who received an inactivated influenza vaccine. This CDR3 reads CASSPGTQAHTDTQYF. CDR3 sequence (DNA): TGTGCCAGCAGTCCCGGGACTCAGGCCCACACAGATACGCAGTATTTT.